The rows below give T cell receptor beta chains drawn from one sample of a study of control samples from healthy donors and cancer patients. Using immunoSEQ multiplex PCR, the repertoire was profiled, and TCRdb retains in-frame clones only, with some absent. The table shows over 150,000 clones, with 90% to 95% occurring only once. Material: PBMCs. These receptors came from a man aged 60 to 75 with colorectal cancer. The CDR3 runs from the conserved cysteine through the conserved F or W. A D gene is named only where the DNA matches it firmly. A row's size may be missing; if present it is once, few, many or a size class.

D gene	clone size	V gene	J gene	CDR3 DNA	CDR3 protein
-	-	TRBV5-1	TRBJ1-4	TGCGCCAGCAGCACCCTAGGCAGCAATGAAAAACTGTTTTTT	CASSTLGSNEKLFF
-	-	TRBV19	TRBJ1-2	TGTGCCAGTAGTATATCTGGATTTGCCCTTTCCGCGGGCTACACCTTC	CASSISGFALSAGYTF
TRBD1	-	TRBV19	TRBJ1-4	TGTGCCAGTAGTATGGGACAGGGGGCTGAAAAACTGTTTTTT	CASSMGQGAEKLFF
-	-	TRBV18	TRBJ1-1	TGTGCCAGCTCACCCGGTGGACTCGGGGACACTGAAGCTTTCTTT	CASSPGGLGDTEAFF
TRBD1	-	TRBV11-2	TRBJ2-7	TGTGCCAGCAGCTTCTCAACAGGGGGCATCTACGAGCAGTACTTC	CASSFSTGGIYEQYF
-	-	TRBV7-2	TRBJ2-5	TGTGCCAGCAGCGGTGGGTTAGAGACCCAGTACTTC	CASSGGLETQYF
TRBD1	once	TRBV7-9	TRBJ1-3	TGTGCCAGCAGCCCAGAAGGGGGCGGTGGAAACACCATATATTTT	CASSPEGGGGNTIYF
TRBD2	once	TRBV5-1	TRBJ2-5	TGCGCCAGCAGCCCCGTGACTAGCGGGGGATCAGAGACCCAGTACTTC	CASSPVTSGGSETQYF
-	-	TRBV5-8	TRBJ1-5	TGTGCCAGCAGCTTGGGCTCGGGGGCCGGGAAGCCCCAGCATTTT	CASSLGSGAGKPQHF
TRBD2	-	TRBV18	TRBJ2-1	TGTGCCAGCTCACCACGGGAACGGGGGGTTCGGTTCTTC	CASSPRERGVRFF
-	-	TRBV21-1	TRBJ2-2	TGTGCCAGCCAGCAGGGGGACAAGGACACCGGGGAGCTGTTTTTT	CASQQGDKDTGELFF
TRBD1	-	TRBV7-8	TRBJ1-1	TGTGCCAGCAGCCCATCGACAGGGAGGACGACTGAAGCTTTCTTT	CASSPSTGRTTEAFF
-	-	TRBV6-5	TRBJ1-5	TGTGCCAGCAGTATCTACAGTTATAGCAATCAGCCCCAGCATTTT	CASSIYSYSNQPQHF
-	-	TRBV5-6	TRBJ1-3	TGTGCCAGCAGCTTTCCCGTCTCTGGAAACACCATATATTTT	CASSFPVSGNTIYF
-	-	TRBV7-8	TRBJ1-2	TGTGCCAGCAGCTCGACAGGACAGTCCTATGGCTACACCTTC	CASSSTGQSYGYTF
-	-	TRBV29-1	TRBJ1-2	TGCAGCGTTGAGCGGGGGCAGGATGGCTACACCTTC	CSVERGQDGYTF
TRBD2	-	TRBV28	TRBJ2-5	TGTGCCAGCAGCACTGTTTGGGGGGGTTCGGAGACCCAGTACTTC	CASSTVWGGSETQYF
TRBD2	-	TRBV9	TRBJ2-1	TGTGCCAGCAGCGTAGGGGGGAGGGACTCGTCTTTAGGTGAGCAGTTCTTC	CASSVGGRDSSLGEQFF
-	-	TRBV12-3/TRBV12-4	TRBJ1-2	TGTGCCAGCAGTTTAGGGCAGGGCTACACCTTC	CASSLGQGYTF
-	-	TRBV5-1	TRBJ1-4	TGCGCCAGCAGCTCGGCTGGGTTATCAAATGAAAAACTGTTTTTT	CASSSAGLSNEKLFF
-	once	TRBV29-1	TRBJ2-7	TGCAGCGTTCGGGACGGTGGATCCTACGAGCAGTACTTC	CSVRDGGSYEQYF
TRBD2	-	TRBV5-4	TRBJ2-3	TGTGCCAGCAGAGTTAGCGGGGGGGCAACAGATACGCAGTATTTT	CASRVSGGATDTQYF
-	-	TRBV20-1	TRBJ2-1	TGCAGTGCTAGTAGGACAGCGGCCAATGAGCAGTTCTTC	CSASRTAANEQFF
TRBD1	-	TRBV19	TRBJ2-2	TGTGCCAGTAGTATAGGTTGGGGGAGACAGGGGGCGTACACCGGGGAGCTGTTTTTT	CASSIGWGRQGAYTGELFF
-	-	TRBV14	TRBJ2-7	TGTGCCAGCAGCCAAGAGGGCCTGATCGGAACCTACGAGCAGTACTTC	CASSQEGLIGTYEQYF
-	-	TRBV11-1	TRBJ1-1	TGTGCCAGCAGCCGAGCGGACAGCTGGACTGAAGCTTTCTTT	CASSRADSWTEAFF
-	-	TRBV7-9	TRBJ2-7	TGTGCCAGCAGCCGCGGGACCTACGGCGACGAGCAGTACTTC	CASSRGTYGDEQYF
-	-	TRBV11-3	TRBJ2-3	TGTGCCAGCAGCTTAGATAGGGGGTTCACAGATACGCAGTATTTT	CASSLDRGFTDTQYF
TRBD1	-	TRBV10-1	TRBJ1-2	TGCGCCAGCACCTCCGGACAGGGACTTTTCTATGGCTACACCTTC	CASTSGQGLFYGYTF
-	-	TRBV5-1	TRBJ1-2	TGCGCCAGCAGCCTGCTCACAAGGGCTCAAGGCGATGGCTACACCTTC	CASSLLTRAQGDGYTF
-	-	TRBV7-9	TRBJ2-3	TGTGCCAGCAGTCCCGCCGGTTTGAGCTACACAGATACGCAGTATTTT	CASSPAGLSYTDTQYF
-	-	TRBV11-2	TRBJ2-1	TGTGCCAGCAGCCTCCAGGACTCTCTTGGGCAGTTCTTC	CASSLQDSLGQFF
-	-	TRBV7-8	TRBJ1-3	TGTGCCAGCAGCTTAGTTGGTGCGGGCTACTCTGGAAACACCATATATTTT	CASSLVGAGYSGNTIYF
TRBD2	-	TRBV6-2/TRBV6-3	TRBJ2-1	TGTGCCAGCAGTTTCCGGACTAGTCGGCGGTACAATGAGCAGTTCTTC	CASSFRTSRRYNEQFF
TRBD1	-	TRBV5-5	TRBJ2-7	TGTGCCAGCAGCTTAGGACAGGGTAACTCCTACGAGCAGTACTTC	CASSLGQGNSYEQYF
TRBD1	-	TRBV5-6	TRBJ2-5	TGTGCCAGCAGCCAAGGGACAGGACGGGAGACCCAGTACTTC	CASSQGTGRETQYF
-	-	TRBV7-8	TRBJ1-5	TGTGCCAGCAGCTTAAGCTATAGCAATCAGCCCCAGCATTTT	CASSLSYSNQPQHF
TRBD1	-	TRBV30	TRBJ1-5	TGTGCCTGGAGGGGGCAGGGGGGCAATCAGCCCCAGCATTTT	CAWRGQGGNQPQHF
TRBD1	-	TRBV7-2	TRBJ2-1	TGTGCCAGCAGCGCCGGACAGGGGAGCGGTTACAATGAGCAGTTCTTC	CASSAGQGSGYNEQFF
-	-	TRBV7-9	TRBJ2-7	TGTGCCAGCAGCTCTTCTAGGTACGAGCAGTACTTC	CASSSSRYEQYF
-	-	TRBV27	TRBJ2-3	TGTGCCACCAGCCGGTCAGCGGATACGCAGTATTTT	CATSRSADTQYF
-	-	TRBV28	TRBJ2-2	TGTGCCAGCAGGCCTACCGGACAGTACACCGGGGAGCTGTTTTTT	CASRPTGQYTGELFF
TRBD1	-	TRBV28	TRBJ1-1	TGTGCCAGCAGTTTTACGAACAGGGGACGGACTGAAGCTTTCTTT	CASSFTNRGRTEAFF
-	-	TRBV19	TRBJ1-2	TGTGCCAGTAGCCTACAGGGCGGTGACTATGGCTACACCTTC	CASSLQGGDYGYTF
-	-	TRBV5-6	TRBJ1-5	TGTGCCAGCAGCTTGTGGGGCCAGAGAGGCAATCAGCCCCAGCATTTT	CASSLWGQRGNQPQHF
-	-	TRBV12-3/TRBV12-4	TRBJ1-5	TGTGCCAGCAGTGCGATCTGGGAGCCCCAGCATTTT	CASSAIWEPQHF
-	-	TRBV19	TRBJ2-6	TGTGCCAGTACGGTGCCTGGGGCCAACGTCCTGACTTTC	CASTVPGANVLTF
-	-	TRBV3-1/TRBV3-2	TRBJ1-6	TGTGCCAGCAGCCAAGCCGAATCCCTTTATAATTCACCCCTCCACTTT	CASSQAESLYNSPLHF
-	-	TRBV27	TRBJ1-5	TGTGCCAGCAGTTTGGTACCTAGGGGCAATCAGCCCCAGCATTTT	CASSLVPRGNQPQHF